Presented here are 31 T cell receptor beta chains from one specimen sequenced in a study of control samples from healthy donors and cancer patients. Here immunoSEQ multiplex PCR was the method, and the copy in TCRdb shows in-frame clones only, minus some. The data hold around 170,000 clones, with about 91% observed a single time. The sequenced sample consisted of blood. All receptors derive from a woman younger than 45 in good health.

The rearrangement uses TRBV28 and TRBJ1-3; TRBD1 matches 8 bases. V gave up 3 bases and J gave up 4 bases; unmatched junction bases: 5. Germline values: CDR1 MDHEN, CDR2 SYDVKM. CDR3 size: 15 residues. The CDR3: CASSFNTGGGNTIYF. The CDR3 bases are TGTGCCAGCAGTTTTAATACAGGGGGGGGAAACACCATATATTTT.

This chain connects TRBV5-1 to TRBJ2-3; 12 bases align to TRBD2. The trim removed 2 bases at V and 6 bases at J, leaving 7 bases unmatched. The length of the CDR3 is 16 residues. Per the germline V gene, CDR1 is SGHRS and CDR2 is YFSETQ. CDR3 nucleotide sequence: TGCGCCAGCAGCTTCAGACTAGCGGGAGTGGCGGATACGCAGTATTTT. It yields the protein CASSFRLAGVADTQYF.

The gene calls are TRBV28 and TRBJ2-6; D gene ambiguous. Germline-derived CDR1 and CDR2 are MDHEN and SYDVKM. This CDR3 has 16 residues. Trimming left V 0 bases short and J 0 bases short, with 6 bases between. The CDR3 bases are TGTGCCAGCAGTTTATGGGGAATCTCTGGGGCCAACGTCCTGACTTTC. Translating gives CASSLWGISGANVLTF.

This chain links TRBV7-8 with TRBJ1-6, with no clear D. V gave up 1 base and J gave up 5 bases, with 9 bases separating them. CDR3 length equals 15 residues. Germline V gene sequence: CDR1 SGHVS, CDR2 FQNEAQ. The CDR3 DNA is TGTGCCAGCAGCTTAGGGTCGGCAAATAATTCACCCCTCCACTTT. Its protein product is CASSLGSANNSPLHF.

The chain couples TRBV3-1 (or the pseudogene TRBV3-2) to TRBJ1-1, with 9 nucleotides matching TRBD1. This CDR3 spans 15 amino acids. Germline V gene sequence: CDR1 LGHDT, CDR2 YNNKEL (reference sequence). V lost 1 base and J lost 5; bases outside the gene matches: 5. CDR3 in DNA: TGTGCCAGCAGCCAAGTCCGGACAGGGGAGACTGAAGCTTTCTTT. Its protein is CASSQVRTGETEAFF.

The rearrangement joins TRBV27 to TRBJ1-5, with D unresolved. Trimming took off 6 bases at V and 7 bases at J, with 10 bases between the two ends. Looked up from germline, CDR1 is MNHEY and CDR2 is SMNVEV (reference sequence). CDR3 length: 12 residues. The CDR3 is CASSPVSQPQHF. The DNA for the CDR3 is TGTGCCAGCAGCCCTGTATCCCAGCCCCAGCATTTT.

The gene calls are TRBV12-3 or TRBV12-4 and TRBJ1-4, with 7 bases aligning to TRBD1. The V segment lost 3 bases and the J segment 8 bases; nucleotides outside the gene matches: 3. CDR3 length: 13 residues. In DNA form, the CDR3 reads TGTGCCAGCAGTTTGCAGGGGGAGGAAAAACTGTTTTTT. It specifies CASSLQGEEKLFF.

The chain links TRBV6-5 to TRBJ1-1, with D uncertain. From germline, CDR1 is MNHEY and CDR2 SVGAGI. CDR3 length: 13 residues. Trimming removed 0 bases from V and 11 bases from J, with 13 bases in between. The CDR3 region is CASSYSSPAGAFF. CDR3 nucleotides: TGTGCCAGCAGTTACTCTTCCCCCGCGGGGGCTTTCTTT.

The chain joins TRBV9 to TRBJ2-1; 10 bases agree with TRBD2. V shed 0 bases, J shed 0 bases, and the junction held 3 bases outside the gene matches. CDR3 length: 17 amino acids. Germline assignment: CDR1 SGDLS and CDR2 YYNGEE. The CDR3 spells CASSVGLAGFSYNEQFF. The CDR3 region has the DNA TGTGCCAGCAGCGTAGGACTAGCGGGTTTCTCCTACAATGAGCAGTTCTTC.

V usage is TRBV7-9 and J usage is TRBJ1-1; 7 bases align to TRBD1. The germline gives CDR1 SEHNR, CDR2 FQNEAQ (reference sequence). J lost 1 base, V lost 5 bases, and 7 bases had no gene match. CDR3 length equals 15 residues. The chain's CDR3 is CASSLQTGWNTEAFF. The CDR3 DNA is TGTGCCAGCAGCCTCCAGACAGGGTGGAACACTGAAGCTTTCTTT.

The CDR3 DNA follows: TGTGCCAGCAGCTTAGCGGCGTGGGGTGGATTGAGCAATCAGCCCCAGCATTTT. Translation gives CASSLAAWGGLSNQPQHF. J is TRBJ1-5 and V is TRBV11-1, with D uncertain. This CDR3 comprises 18 residues. The V end lost 0 bases, the J end lost 1 base, and 16 bases lay between the germline ends. The germline V gene encodes CDR1 SGHAT and CDR2 FQDESV (reference sequence). Complete variable domain (other parts from reference TRBV11-1 and TRBJ1-5): EAEVAQSPRYKITEKSQAVAFWCDPISGHATLYWYRQILGQGPELLVQFQDESVVDDSQLPKDRFSAERLKGVDSTLKIQPAELGDSAMYLCASSLAAWGGLSNQPQHFGDGTRLSIL.

This chain joins TRBV7-9 and TRBJ2-3; either TRBD1 or TRBD2 may supply D (5 bases each). The CDR3 totals 15 residues. The germline V gene has CDR1 SEHNR and CDR2 FQNEAQ (reference sequence). Deletions cut 5 bases from V and 2 bases from J, with 14 bases between. In nucleotides, the CDR3 is TGTGCCAGCAGCCAAACGGGACGGGACACAGATACGCAGTATTTT. This gives the protein CASSQTGRDTDTQYF. The full variable domain, in which reference TRBV7-9 and TRBJ2-3 provide the parts outside the CDR3, is DTGVSQNPRHKITKRGQNVTFRCDPISEHNRLYWYRQTLGQGPEFLTYFQNEAQLEKSRLLSDRFSAERPKGSFSTLEIQRTEQGDSAMYLCASSQTGRDTDTQYFGPGTRLTVL.

The chain joins TRBV3-1 (or the pseudogene TRBV3-2) to TRBJ1-1, with D hard to call. V gave up 2 bases and J gave up 7 bases, with 11 bases separating them. The CDR3 covers 13 residues. Per germline, CDR1 LGHDT and CDR2 YNNKEL (reference sequence). This CDR3 reads CASSQFVGGEAFF. The CDR3 DNA is TGTGCCAGCAGCCAATTTGTGGGTGGTGAAGCTTTCTTT.

This clone was observed a few times. The V and J genes are TRBV6-5 and TRBJ1-2, with unresolved D. Trimming pared 5 bases from V and 4 bases from J, leaving 11 bases between. This CDR3 has 13 residues. Per germline, CDR1 MNHEY and CDR2 SVGAGI. CDR3 DNA sequence: TGTGCCAGCAGTAGGACGGCGGGCTATGGCTACACCTTC. It encodes CASSRTAGYGYTF.

This clone was detected only once. The CDR3 is CASSFEGLNEKLFF. The CDR3 nucleotides read TGTGCCAGCAGCTTTGAGGGGTTGAATGAAAAACTGTTTTTT. The rearrangement links TRBV13 to TRBJ1-4, with D possibly matching TRBD1 (5 bases). V was pared by 3 bases and J by 5 bases, with 10 bases between. This CDR3 has 14 amino acids. Germline CDR1 is PRHDT and CDR2 is FYEKMQ (reference sequence).

The chain employs TRBV19 and TRBJ2-1, with a possible D match to TRBD1 (5 bases). CDR1 is LNHDA and CDR2 is SQIVND in the germline V gene (reference sequence). The CDR3 consists of 13 residues. V shed 6 bases and J shed 9 bases, with 15 bases lying between them. The CDR3 sequence is CASRGPGPGEQFF. DNA of the CDR3: TGTGCCAGTAGAGGGCCAGGGCCGGGTGAGCAGTTCTTC.

This clone was observed a single time. The rearrangement links TRBV6-4 to TRBJ2-2; the D is unclear. The V end was cut by 0 bases, the J end by 5 bases, with 4 bases between. The germline V gene encodes CDR1 MRHNA and CDR2 SNTAGT. The CDR3 is 13 amino acids. This CDR3 is CASSDSRTGELFF. CDR3 nucleotides: TGTGCCAGCAGTGACTCAAGGACCGGGGAGCTGTTTTTT.

The chain uses TRBV11-2 and TRBJ2-3; 8 bases match TRBD1. The CDR3 is 15 residues long. Germline lookup yields CDR1 SGHAT and CDR2 FQNNGV. The V gene end was trimmed by 3 bases and the J gene end by 5 bases; junction bases not matched to a gene: 7. CDR3 protein: CASSFGTGSGDTQYF. The CDR3 bases are TGTGCCAGCAGCTTTGGGACAGGCTCTGGAGATACGCAGTATTTT.

The chain employs TRBV27 and TRBJ1-6; 8 positions match TRBD1. Germline V gene lookup returns CDR1 MNHEY and CDR2 SMNVEV (reference sequence). The CDR3 extends over 14 amino acids. The V gene end was trimmed by 4 bases and the J gene end by 8 bases; junction bases not matched to a gene: 4. The CDR3, as DNA: TGTGCCAGCAGTTGGACAGGGTCGTATTCACCCCTCCACTTT. Translating it yields CASSWTGSYSPLHF.

The chain has TRBV4-1 and TRBJ1-6, with 8 bases aligning to TRBD1. The length of the CDR3 is 17 residues. Germline values: CDR1 MGHRA, CDR2 YSYEKL. V dropped 1 base and J dropped 4; count of bases not matched to a gene: 6. CDR3: CASSQGEGQAYNSPLHF. In nucleotides, the CDR3 is TGCGCCAGCAGCCAAGGGGAGGGACAGGCTTATAATTCACCCCTCCACTTT.

The rearrangement joins TRBV5-1 to TRBJ1-1, with 7 bases identical to TRBD1. This CDR3 region has 15 residues. CDR1 is SGHRS and CDR2 is YFSETQ in the germline V gene. After removal of 4 bases from V and 7 bases from J, the junction contained 13 bases not matched to a gene. CDR3 in amino acids: CASSLQQTGSSEAFF. The CDR3 nucleotides read TGCGCCAGCAGCCTACAACAGACAGGGTCGAGTGAAGCTTTCTTT.

This chain links TRBV2 with TRBJ2-7; 8 nucleotides agree with TRBD1. V trimming: 7 bases; J trimming: 6 bases; junction bases outside the gene matches: 14. This CDR3 contains 15 residues. Germline CDR1 is SNHLY and CDR2 is FYNNEI. This CDR3 reads CASTGAGGGLSEQYF. The DNA of the CDR3 is TGTGCCAGCACCGGGGCAGGGGGCGGGCTATCCGAGCAGTACTTC.

The chain is built from TRBV2 and TRBJ2-7, with TRBD1 matching over 7 bases. The length of the CDR3 is 13 residues. Germline CDR1 is SNHLY and CDR2 is FYNNEI. V shed 6 bases and J 9 bases; nucleotides not matched to a gene: 11. This CDR3 is CASSPGQERGQYF. CDR3 DNA: TGTGCCAGCAGCCCCGGACAGGAAAGGGGGCAGTACTTC.

This clone appeared many times. This chain connects TRBV7-9 to TRBJ2-7; maybe TRBD2 (6 bases). V was cut by 3 bases and J by 1 base, with 7 bases left in between. Germline-derived CDR1 and CDR2 are SEHNR and FQNEAQ (reference sequence). The CDR3 length is 13 residues. The CDR3: CASSFGGSYEQYV. The CDR3, as DNA: TGTGCCAGCAGCTTCGGGGGTTCCTACGAGCAGTACGTC.

The chain links TRBV28 to TRBJ2-7, with D perhaps matching TRBD1 (5 bases). CDR3 length: 16 residues. Germline CDR1 MDHEN, CDR2 SYDVKM. Trimming removed 3 bases from V and 0 bases from J, with 15 bases in between. The CDR3, as DNA: TGTGCCAGCAGTTTCCCAAGAGCGACAGCCTCCTACGAGCAGTACTTC. Its translation: CASSFPRATASYEQYF.

The V call is TRBV7-2, the J call TRBJ1-2; D not certain. Germline loops: CDR1 SGHTA, CDR2 FQGNSA. Deletions cut 1 base from V and 2 bases from J, with 11 bases between. CDR3 length: 15 residues. The CDR3 DNA follows: TGTGCCAGCAGCTTAGGCAGGAATAAGAACTATGGCTACACCTTC. Translation gives CASSLGRNKNYGYTF.

V gene TRBV5-1 combines with J gene TRBJ1-2, with 8 bases matching TRBD1. This CDR3 spans 15 amino acids. CDR1 and CDR2 from the germline V gene are SGHRS and YFSETQ. V shed 4 bases, J shed 0 bases, and the junction held 5 bases outside the gene matches. The CDR3 region has the DNA TGCGCCAGCAGCGGGGACAGGCACACTAACTATGGCTACACCTTC. This codes for CASSGDRHTNYGYTF.

V and J are TRBV29-1 and TRBJ2-5, with 9 bases lining up with TRBD1. Trimming took 6 bases from V and 2 from J; bases not matched to a gene: 10. The CDR3 length is 15 residues. Per the germline V gene, CDR1 is SQVTM and CDR2 is ANQGSEA. CDR3 in amino acids: CSVAPGTGPQETQYF. The CDR3 bases are TGCAGCGTGGCCCCCGGGACAGGGCCACAAGAGACCCAGTACTTC.

V is TRBV19 and J is TRBJ2-7, with D perhaps given as TRBD1 or TRBD2 (5 bases each). This CDR3 has 15 amino acids. With 5 bases removed from V and 2 bases from J, the gap between germline ends came to 16 bases. Germline V gives CDR1 LNHDA, CDR2 SQIVND (reference sequence). CDR3 protein: CASSGLWDRPYEQYF. CDR3 DNA: TGTGCCAGTAGTGGACTGTGGGACCGGCCCTACGAGCAGTACTTC.

This clone has more than one count but fewer than ten. This chain connects TRBV7-2 to TRBJ2-7; 8 bases line up with TRBD1. Trimming removed 5 bases from V and 3 bases from J; junction bases left unmatched: 6. The V gene's germline CDR1 is SGHTA and CDR2 FQGNSA. CDR3 size: 14 residues. The CDR3 reads CASSHRQGYYEQYF. The CDR3 nucleotides are TGTGCCAGCAGCCACCGACAGGGGTACTACGAGCAGTACTTC.

This clone turned up a few times. The gene calls are TRBV7-9 and TRBJ1-6; 7 bases line up with TRBD1. Trimming at V came to 5 bases and at J to 7 bases, leaving 5 bases not matched to a gene. Per the germline V gene, CDR1 is SEHNR and CDR2 is FQNEAQ (reference sequence). The CDR3 runs to 14 residues. The DNA for the CDR3 is TGTGCCAGCAGCATACACAGGGGAAATTCACCCCTCCACTTT. The encoded protein is CASSIHRGNSPLHF.